These T cell receptor beta chains were read from a single sample in a study of blood T cell repertoires in COVID-19. Data came from immunoSEQ multiplex PCR; TCRdb stores just in-frame clones and leaves some out. The sample records 150,000 to 200,000 clones, 70% to 80% being singletons. The material sequenced was peripheral blood. The receptors were gathered from a man aged 55 to 70 with acute or convalescent COVID-19. Each CDR3 is given with its conserved first and last residue. The D gene is left open where the match is weak. Where a row states a size, it is once, few, many or the class of an expanded clone; other rows omit it.

size,V,D,J,CDR3,DNA
.,TRBV5-6,TRBD1,TRBJ2-7,CASSSDRDGGEQYF,TGTGCCAGCAGTTCCGACAGGGATGGGGGCGAGCAGTACTTC
.,TRBV28,.,TRBJ2-6,CASSQAHGANVLTF,TGTGCCAGCAGCCAGGCTCACGGGGCCAACGTCCTGACTTTC
.,TRBV5-1,.,TRBJ1-1,CASSLEQVQMNTEAFF,TGCGCCAGCAGCTTGGAACAGGTGCAAATGAACACTGAAGCTTTCTTT
.,TRBV27,.,TRBJ2-7,CASSPIGQSSYEQYF,TGTGCCAGCAGTCCTATTGGACAGAGCTCCTACGAGCAGTACTTC
.,TRBV10-3,.,TRBJ2-5,CAISSGVRQETQYF,TGTGCCATCAGTTCAGGGGTACGACAAGAGACCCAGTACTTC
.,TRBV6-5,TRBD1,TRBJ2-7,CASSYPGGTYEQYF,TGTGCCAGCAGTTACCCAGGGGGCACCTACGAGCAGTACTTC
.,TRBV19,TRBD1,TRBJ2-7,CASSTGTVYYEQYF,TGTGCCAGTAGTACCGGGACAGTGTACTACGAGCAGTACTTC
.,TRBV15,.,TRBJ2-5,CATSPRFNQETQYF,TGTGCCACCAGCCCCCGGTTCAACCAAGAGACCCAGTACTTC
.,TRBV9,TRBD1,TRBJ1-5,CASSVAGTANQPQHF,TGTGCCAGCAGCGTTGCCGGGACAGCAAATCAGCCCCAGCATTTT
.,TRBV7-9,.,TRBJ2-7,CATGRSSYEQYF,TGTGCCACTGGCCGGAGCTCCTACGAGCAGTACTTC
.,TRBV4-2,TRBD2,TRBJ2-7,CASRPGLASYEQYF,TGTGCCAGCAGACCCGGACTAGCCTCCTACGAGCAGTACTTC
.,TRBV4-2,.,TRBJ1-5,CASSQDRQQFSNQPQHF,TGTGCCAGCAGCCAAGATCGACAGCAGTTTAGCAATCAGCCCCAGCATTTT
few,TRBV10-3,TRBD2,TRBJ2-1,CAIRASGGKHNEQFF,TGTGCCATCAGAGCTAGCGGGGGGAAGCACAATGAGCAGTTCTTC
.,TRBV11-3,TRBD2,TRBJ2-1,CASSPSPGLAGNNEQFF,TGTGCCAGCAGCCCCTCCCCCGGACTAGCGGGGAACAATGAGCAGTTCTTC
.,TRBV19,TRBD2,TRBJ2-1,CASSLPGLVGGNEQFF,TGTGCCAGTAGTCTTCCGGGACTAGTGGGGGGAAATGAGCAGTTCTTC